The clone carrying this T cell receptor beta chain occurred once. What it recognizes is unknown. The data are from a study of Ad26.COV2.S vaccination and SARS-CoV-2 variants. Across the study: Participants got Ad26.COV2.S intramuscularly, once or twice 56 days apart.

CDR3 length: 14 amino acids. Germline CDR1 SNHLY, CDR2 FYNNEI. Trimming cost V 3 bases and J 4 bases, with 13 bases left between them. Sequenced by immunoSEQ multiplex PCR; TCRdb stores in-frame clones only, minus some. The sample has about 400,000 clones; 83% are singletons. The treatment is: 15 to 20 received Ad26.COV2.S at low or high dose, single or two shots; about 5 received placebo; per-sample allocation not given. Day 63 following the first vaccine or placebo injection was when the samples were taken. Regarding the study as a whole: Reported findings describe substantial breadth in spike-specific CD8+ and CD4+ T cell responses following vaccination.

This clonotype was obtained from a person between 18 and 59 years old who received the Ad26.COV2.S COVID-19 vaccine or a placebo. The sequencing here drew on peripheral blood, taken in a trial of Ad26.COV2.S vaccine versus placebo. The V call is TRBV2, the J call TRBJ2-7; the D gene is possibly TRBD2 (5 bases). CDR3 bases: TGTGCCAGCAGTGAGGGCAAGGGAGCGTACGAGCAGTACTTC. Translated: CASSEGKGAYEQYF.